This T cell receptor beta chain was obtained from a study of cytomegalovirus exposure and HLA in healthy donors. Concerning this clone itself: The antigen remains unidentified.

Germline CDR1 LNHDA, CDR2 SQIVND (reference sequence). This CDR3 is built from 15 residues. The V end was cut by 4 bases, the J end by 8 bases, with 20 bases between. The PCR employed 60 Vbeta primers together with 13 Jbeta primers. This table comes from immunoSEQ multiplex PCR, and its TCRdb copy is limited to in-frame clones, with some not included. The table records approximately 100,000 clones, 64% of them present only once. General study results and limits: Sequence variants that were highly shared formed a cluster that was likely a sequencing artifact.

The V gene is TRBV19, the J gene TRBJ1-2; weak D call: TRBD1 (5 bases). Input material: PBMCs. The receptor was isolated from a man in his sixties in good health and CMV-seronegative. The CDR3 protein is CASSKTDRGLLGYTF. The CDR3 bases are TGTGCCAGTAGTAAGACTGATAGGGGTCTTCTCGGCTACACCTTC.